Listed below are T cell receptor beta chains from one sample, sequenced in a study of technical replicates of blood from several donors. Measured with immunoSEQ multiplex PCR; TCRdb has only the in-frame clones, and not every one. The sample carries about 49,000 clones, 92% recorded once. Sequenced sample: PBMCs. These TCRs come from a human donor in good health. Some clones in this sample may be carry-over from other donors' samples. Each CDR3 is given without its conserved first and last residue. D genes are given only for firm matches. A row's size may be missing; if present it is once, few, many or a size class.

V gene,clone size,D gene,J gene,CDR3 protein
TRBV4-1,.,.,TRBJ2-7,ASSPRQASDEQY
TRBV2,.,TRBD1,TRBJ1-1,ASSITGGGTEAF
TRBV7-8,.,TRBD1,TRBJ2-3,ASSLTTGFTDTQY
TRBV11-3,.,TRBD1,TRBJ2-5,ASSFGRTGMEETQY
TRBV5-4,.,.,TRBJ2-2,ASSLGVQAGELF
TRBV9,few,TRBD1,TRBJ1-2,ASRHGTGANYGYT
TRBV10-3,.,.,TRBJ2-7,AISESRDSGEQY
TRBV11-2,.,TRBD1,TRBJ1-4,ASSQDRAYEKLF
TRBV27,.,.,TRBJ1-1,ASSRRPGDTEAF
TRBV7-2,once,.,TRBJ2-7,ASSLGLEKGAYEQY
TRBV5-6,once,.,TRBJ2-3,ASSSRGGTDTQY
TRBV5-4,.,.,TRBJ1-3,ASSFTGTGNTIY
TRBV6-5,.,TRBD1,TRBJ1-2,ASRRRDRVGGYT
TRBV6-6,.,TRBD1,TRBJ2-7,ASSSRTGAFSEQY
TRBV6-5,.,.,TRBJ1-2,ASSYSRGGDGYT
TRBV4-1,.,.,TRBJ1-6,ASSQDTVYSDNSPLH
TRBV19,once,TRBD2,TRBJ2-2,ASIGGRANTGELF
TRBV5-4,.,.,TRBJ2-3,ASSLRGTDTQY
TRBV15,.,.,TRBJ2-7,ATSRARGHEQY
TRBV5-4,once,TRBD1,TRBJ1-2,ASSFGQALLSGYT
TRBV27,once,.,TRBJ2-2,ARTGTGELF
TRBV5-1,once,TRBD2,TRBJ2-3,ASSLAAGGTDTQY
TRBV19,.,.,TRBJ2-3,ASSIGSGEGTDTQY